The 10 T cell receptor beta chains listed next were all sequenced from one sample in a study of blood T cell repertoires in COVID-19. Assay: immunoSEQ multiplex PCR; the TCRdb copy retains only in-frame clones and omits some. The sample has about 190,000 clones, 75% to 90% seen once. Specimen: peripheral blood. The receptors were gathered from a man aged 60 to 69 with acute or convalescent COVID-19.

The V gene is TRBV6-6, the J gene TRBJ2-7; D is perhaps TRBD1 (6 bases). The CDR3 is made up of 12 amino acids. Per germline, CDR1 MNHNY and CDR2 SVGAGI (reference sequence). V lost 10 bases and J lost 0, with 10 bases in between. The CDR3 is CATTGSSYEQYF. DNA of the CDR3: TGTGCCACCACAGGGAGCTCCTACGAGCAGTACTTC.

The V and J genes are TRBV2 and TRBJ2-7; possible D gene TRBD1, 6 bases. V dropped 6 bases and J dropped 3 bases, with 15 bases sitting between them. Per germline, CDR1 SNHLY and CDR2 FYNNEI. The CDR3 has 14 residues. The CDR3 DNA reads as TGTGCCAGCAGGGACAGTTCAAGCTACTACGAGCAGTACTTC. It yields the protein CASRDSSSYYEQYF.

A word on this clone: In the same sample, other DNA sequences code for this CDR3. The chain joins TRBV19 to TRBJ2-1; 13 bases fit TRBD2. V lost 3 bases to trimming and J lost 8 bases; unmatched junction nucleotides: 4. Germline CDR1 LNHDA, CDR2 SQIVND (reference sequence). CDR3 length equals 15 residues. CDR3 residues: CASSIGLAGVYEQFF. The CDR3 DNA is TGTGCCAGTAGTATTGGACTAGCGGGGGTTTATGAGCAGTTCTTC.

This clone turned up a few times. The V gene is TRBV15, the J gene TRBJ2-2; perhaps TRBD2 as D (5 bases). V lost 0 bases and J 5 bases, leaving 16 bases between the germline ends. CDR1 and CDR2 (germline): LNHNV, YYDKDF (reference sequence). The CDR3 spans 17 residues. The CDR3 bases are TGTGCCACCAGCAGAGATGCCAGGACTTGGGGTACCGGGGAGCTGTTTTTT. Translation: CATSRDARTWGTGELFF.

CDR3 loop: CATSEGSADTQYF. The DNA of the CDR3 is TGTGCCACCAGCGAGGGTTCGGCGGATACGCAGTATTTT. The chain combines TRBV24-1 with TRBJ2-3; a possible D gene is TRBD2 (5 bases). The germline V and J ends were trimmed by 7 bases and 6 bases, with 13 bases remaining between them. From germline, CDR1 is KGHDR and CDR2 SFDVKD. The length of the CDR3 is 13 residues.

The chain employs TRBV19 and TRBJ1-6; 7 nucleotides align to TRBD1. Germline V lookup: CDR1 LNHDA, CDR2 SQIVND (reference sequence). The ends lost 1 base at V and 5 bases at J; junction bases unmatched: 11. The CDR3 loop spans 18 amino acids. CDR3 sequence reads: CASSIGIPGTVNNSPLHF. The DNA of the CDR3 is TGTGCCAGTAGTATAGGGATTCCCGGGACAGTGAATAATTCACCCCTCCACTTT.

The chain is built from TRBV4-3 and TRBJ2-2; no definite D call. Germline CDR1 and CDR2: LGHNA and YSLEER. This CDR3 is 18 amino acids long. Trimming removed 0 bases from V and 2 bases from J, with 16 bases in between. CDR3 protein: CASSQEVFGRINTGELFF. For the CDR3, the DNA is TGCGCCAGCAGCCAAGAGGTGTTTGGCAGGATAAACACCGGGGAGCTGTTTTTT.

The CDR3 loop reads CASSLGPPGTSKRGLEAFF. Here the CDR3 DNA reads TGTGCCAGCAGCTTAGGGCCCCCCGGGACAAGCAAGAGGGGGCTTGAAGCTTTCTTT. J is TRBJ1-1 and V is TRBV7-6; TRBD1 matches at 7 bases. The CDR3 totals 19 residues. Germline V gene lookup returns CDR1 SGHVS and CDR2 FNYEAQ. The junction had 21 bases not matched to a gene; V was cut back by 1 base and J by 7 bases.

This clone has at least ten counts. The V gene is TRBV5-4, the J gene TRBJ2-1; 8 nucleotides line up with TRBD2. The ends lost 2 bases at V and 3 bases at J; junction bases unmatched: 7. The CDR3 loop spans 16 amino acids. Germline values: CDR1 SGHNT, CDR2 YYREEE (reference sequence). The CDR3 DNA reads TGTGCCAGCAGCTTCAAGACTAGCGTTGGCTACAATGAGCAGTTCTTC. Amino acid sequence: CASSFKTSVGYNEQFF.

The J gene is TRBJ2-1, the V gene TRBV7-2; 12 positions agree with TRBD2. CDR3 length: 14 amino acids. The V gene's germline CDR1 is SGHTA and CDR2 FQGNSA. V lost 8 bases, J lost 9 bases, and 8 bases stayed unmatched. CDR3 protein: CASLPSGGAGEQFF. In DNA, the CDR3 is TGTGCCAGCCTCCCTAGCGGGGGGGCCGGTGAGCAGTTCTTC.